These 25 T cell receptor beta chains share one sample of origin, sequenced in a study of blood T cell repertoires in COVID-19. Produced via immunoSEQ multiplex PCR; TCRdb's table is partial and in-frame only. Altogether about 260,000 clones are present, 86% being singletons, with the ten largest covering 3.6%. What was sequenced was peripheral blood. These receptors came from a man aged 18 to 35 with active or convalescent COVID-19.

The genes are TRBV4-1 and TRBJ1-3; D is unclear. Germline values: CDR1 MGHRA, CDR2 YSYEKL. The CDR3 runs 13 residues. Trimming pared 1 base from V and 4 bases from J, leaving 5 bases between. The CDR3 loop reads CASSQVEGNTIYF. CDR3 bases: TGCGCCAGCAGCCAAGTTGAGGGAAACACCATATATTTT.

V and J are TRBV2 and TRBJ1-6; D not certain. Trimming removed 3 bases from V and 0 bases from J, with 6 bases in between. The CDR3 is 15 amino acids. In germline, CDR1 is SNHLY, CDR2 FYNNEI. CDR3 in DNA: TGTGCCAGCAGTGATGGGAGCTCCTATAATTCACCCCTCCACTTT. Translated: CASSDGSSYNSPLHF. Full variable domain (rest looked up from reference TRBV2 and TRBJ1-6): EPEVTQTPSHQVTQMGQEVILRCVPISNHLYFYWYRQILGQKVEFLVSFYNNEISEKSEIFDDQFSVERPDGSNFTLKIRSTKLEDSAMYFCASSDGSSYNSPLHFGNGTRLTVT.

The J gene is TRBJ2-5, the V gene TRBV3-1 (or the pseudogene TRBV3-2); no clear D gene. Germline values: CDR1 LGHDT, CDR2 YNNKEL (reference sequence). The CDR3 consists of 11 residues. The V end was cut by 4 bases, the J end by 9 bases, with 9 bases between. The CDR3, as DNA: TGTGCCAGCAGCCTGAGGTGGGCCCAGTACTTC. Translation: CASSLRWAQYF.

The table lists this clone with a count of one. The chain uses TRBV9 and TRBJ2-7; TRBD2 is a possible D gene (6 bases). The CDR3 length is 14 residues. Trimming stripped 0 bases from V and 5 bases from J, with 12 bases between. Germline CDR1 and CDR2: SGDLS and YYNGEE. This chain's CDR3 is CASSVGGEAHEQYF. The CDR3 DNA is TGTGCCAGCAGCGTAGGCGGGGAGGCCCACGAGCAGTACTTC.

This sequence joins TRBV7-8 and TRBJ2-7; a weak D match, TRBD1 (6 bases). This CDR3 has 15 amino acids. V lost 3 bases and J lost 5, with 17 bases in between. CDR1 and CDR2 (germline): SGHVS, FQNEAQ. The CDR3 is CASSFSGLQGNEQYF. As DNA, the CDR3 is TGTGCCAGCAGCTTTTCAGGCCTTCAGGGGAACGAGCAGTACTTC.

This clone was observed once. The rearrangement links TRBV6-5 to TRBJ1-4; 10 bases map to TRBD1. Losses at the gene ends were 5 bases for V and 8 bases for J; bases not matched to a gene: 5. The CDR3 is 14 amino acids. CDR1 is MNHEY, CDR2 SVGAGI, per germline. For the CDR3, the DNA is TGTGCCAGCAGTCGACAGGGGGCGGGGGAAAAACTGTTTTTT. Translation gives CASSRQGAGEKLFF.

The chain joins TRBV13 to TRBJ2-1; D is possibly TRBD1 (6 bases). CDR3 length: 17 amino acids. Germline CDR1 is PRHDT and CDR2 is FYEKMQ (reference sequence). V shed 5 bases and J shed 0 bases, with 17 bases lying between them. CDR3 sequence: CASSPGVAWSSYNEQFF. The CDR3 nucleotides are TGTGCCAGCAGCCCAGGGGTAGCGTGGAGCTCCTACAATGAGCAGTTCTTC.

The chain is built from TRBV11-2 and TRBJ2-7; D is perhaps TRBD2 (6 bases). The ends were cut back, 2 bases at V and 2 bases at J, with 13 bases in the middle. The CDR3 loop spans 15 amino acids. Germline V gene data show CDR1 as SGHAT and CDR2 as FQNNGV. The CDR3 loop is CASSLSEGTTYEQYF. For the CDR3, the DNA is TGTGCCAGCAGCTTATCGGAGGGCACAACCTACGAGCAGTACTTC.

This chain links TRBV12-3 or TRBV12-4 with TRBJ2-3, with D unresolved. Trimming removed 6 bases at V and 4 bases at J, with 8 bases between. This CDR3 region has 12 residues. The CDR3 protein is CASRALADTQYF. The CDR3 nucleotides read TGTGCCAGCAGGGCCCTAGCAGATACGCAGTATTTT.

The chain couples TRBV7-3 to TRBJ2-3; 13 bases match TRBD2. Trimming cost V 4 bases and J 11 bases; bases outside gene matches: 6. The CDR3 spans 14 residues. Germline V gene lookup returns CDR1 SGHTA and CDR2 FQGTGA. In nucleotides, the CDR3 is TGTGCCAGCAGCTCACTAGCGGGGGGGCGAATGCAGTATTTT. It encodes CASSSLAGGRMQYF.

This chain joins TRBV6-6 and TRBJ2-7, with 9 bases lining up with TRBD2. The ends lost 0 bases at V and 4 bases at J; junction bases unmatched: 4. CDR3 length equals 15 residues. Germline V gene sequence: CDR1 MNHNY, CDR2 SVGAGI (reference sequence). The chain's CDR3 is CASSYSIAGVYEQYF. In DNA, the CDR3 is TGTGCCAGCAGTTACTCCATAGCGGGAGTGTACGAGCAGTACTTC.

This sequence joins TRBV4-3 and TRBJ2-3; D is unresolved. CDR3 length equals 15 residues. Germline CDR1 is LGHNA and CDR2 is YSLEER. Between the trimmed V and J ends, which lost 5 bases and 10 bases, there was a span of 22 bases. CDR3 protein: CASSELPLADNAQYF. DNA of the CDR3: TGCGCCAGCAGCGAACTCCCTTTGGCGGATAATGCGCAGTATTTT.

The chain links TRBV15 to TRBJ1-5, with D uncertain. The CDR3 spans 13 residues. Per the germline V gene, CDR1 is LNHNV and CDR2 is YYDKDF (reference sequence). Trimming shortened V by 1 base and J by 6 bases, and 7 bases separated the two germline ends. Here the CDR3 reads CATSRAGSQPQHF. The CDR3 DNA is TGTGCCACCAGCAGAGCGGGGAGTCAGCCCCAGCATTTT.

Written as DNA, the CDR3 is TGTGCCAGCAGCTCGTTTGGATCAGGGGGGAATCAGCCCCAGCATTTT. Translation gives CASSSFGSGGNQPQHF. The chain couples TRBV7-9 to TRBJ1-5; 7 positions agree with TRBD1. Germline CDR1 and CDR2: SEHNR and FQNEAQ (reference sequence). CDR3 length: 16 amino acids. The J segment lost 4 bases and the V segment lost 4 bases, leaving 10 bases of the junction unmatched.

The chain couples TRBV19 to TRBJ1-1; D is perhaps TRBD1 (6 bases). V was shortened by 6 bases and J by 0 bases, with 11 bases between the two germline ends. This CDR3 spans 14 amino acids. The V gene's germline CDR1 is LNHDA and CDR2 SQIVND (reference sequence). The CDR3 spells CASSTGTLNTEAFF. CDR3 nucleotide sequence: TGTGCCAGTAGCACCGGGACACTGAACACTGAAGCTTTCTTT.

The rearrangement uses TRBV24-1 and TRBJ2-1; 9 bases line up with TRBD2. Trimming cost V 4 bases and J 8 bases; bases outside gene matches: 8. The germline V gene encodes CDR1 KGHDR and CDR2 SFDVKD. The CDR3 loop spans 15 amino acids. The CDR3: CATSELSGRIYEQFF. CDR3 bases: TGTGCCACCAGTGAGCTCAGCGGGAGGATCTATGAGCAGTTCTTC.

This chain's CDR3 is CASSSDEWSPTDTQYF. The CDR3 DNA reads as TGTGCCAGCAGTTCCGATGAGTGGTCCCCCACAGATACGCAGTATTTT. The V call is TRBV6-5, the J call TRBJ2-3; D gene unclear. Germline CDR1 MNHEY, CDR2 SVGAGI. This CDR3 spans 16 amino acids. V was clipped by 4 bases and J by 2 bases, with 16 bases between them.

This clone was recorded once. The chain recombines TRBV11-3 with TRBJ2-3, with TRBD2 matching over 10 bases. Germline-derived CDR1 and CDR2 are SGHNT and YENEEA. The CDR3 has 16 residues. With 5 bases clipped from V and 2 bases from J, the junction kept 7 bases outside the gene matches. The CDR3 nucleotides read TGTGCCAGCAGCCTTCTAGCGGGAGCCTCCACAGATACGCAGTATTTT. Its protein product is CASSLLAGASTDTQYF.

J is TRBJ1-5 and V is TRBV21-1; the table's D call of TRBD1 was not tested on the DNA. TRBV21-1 is deemed a pseudogene. CDR3 length equals 16 residues. The CDR3 region is CASRPQGAPDNQPQHF. The CDR3, as DNA: TGTGCCAGCAGGCCCCAGGGGGCGCCTGACAATCAGCCCCAGCATTTT.

The chain couples TRBV5-1 to TRBJ1-2; 7 bases are a match to TRBD1. Germline CDR1 SGHRS, CDR2 YFSETQ. This CDR3 is 15 amino acids long. The ends lost 0 bases at V and 10 bases at J; junction bases unmatched: 12. As DNA, the CDR3 is TGCGCCAGCAGCTTGGACGATCAGGGGGTAACGCTCTACACCTTC. It specifies CASSLDDQGVTLYTF. Using reference TRBV5-1 and TRBJ1-2 for the parts outside the CDR3, the full variable domain is KAGVTQTPRYLIKTRGQQVTLSCSPISGHRSVSWYQQTPGQGLQFLFEYFSETQRNKGNFPGRFSGRQFSNSRSEMNVSTLELGDSALYLCASSLDDQGVTLYTFGSGTRLTVV.

A single count supports this clone. V gene TRBV9 combines with J gene TRBJ2-1; D is undetermined. The CDR3 has 17 residues. The V end was cut by 4 bases, the J end by 6 bases, with 23 bases between. Germline V gives CDR1 SGDLS, CDR2 YYNGEE. Here the CDR3 reads CASSPDYGFRVRNEQFF. CDR3 in DNA: TGTGCCAGCAGCCCCGATTATGGGTTCCGGGTTCGCAATGAGCAGTTCTTC.

The chain uses TRBV5-5 and TRBJ2-1; D perhaps matches TRBD1 (5 bases). Between the trimmed V and J ends, which lost 4 bases and 8 bases, there was a span of 13 bases. This CDR3 has 13 amino acids. Germline values: CDR1 SGHKS, CDR2 YYEKEE (reference sequence). The CDR3 spells CASSGWGSDEQFF. CDR3 DNA sequence: TGTGCCAGCAGCGGTTGGGGCTCCGATGAGCAGTTCTTC.

The chain carries TRBV12-3 or TRBV12-4 and TRBJ1-1, with D unresolved. With 3 bases removed from V and 4 bases from J, the gap between germline ends came to 6 bases. This CDR3 comprises 12 residues. The CDR3 reads CASSLSGTEAFF. The CDR3 nucleotides are TGTGCCAGCAGTTTGTCCGGCACTGAAGCTTTCTTT.

The CDR3 loop is CASSFGRVGYGYTF. The CDR3 DNA sequence: TGTGCCAGCAGCTTCGGCAGGGTTGGTTATGGCTACACCTTC. This chain joins TRBV11-2 and TRBJ1-2; tentative D call: TRBD1 (5 bases). V shed 3 bases and J shed 5 bases, with 13 bases lying between them. The CDR3 runs to 14 residues. Germline values: CDR1 SGHAT, CDR2 FQNNGV.

Only a few counts were recorded for this clone. The gene calls are TRBV4-1 and TRBJ2-7, with D tentatively TRBD1 (5 bases). The length of the CDR3 is 18 residues. Deletions cut 0 bases from V and 5 bases from J, with 23 bases between. CDR1 is MGHRA, CDR2 YSYEKL, per germline. Written as DNA, the CDR3 is TGCGCCAGCAGCCAAGACGAGCAGTTGTACGGCAGGGTGAACGAGCAGTACTTC. Translated: CASSQDEQLYGRVNEQYF.